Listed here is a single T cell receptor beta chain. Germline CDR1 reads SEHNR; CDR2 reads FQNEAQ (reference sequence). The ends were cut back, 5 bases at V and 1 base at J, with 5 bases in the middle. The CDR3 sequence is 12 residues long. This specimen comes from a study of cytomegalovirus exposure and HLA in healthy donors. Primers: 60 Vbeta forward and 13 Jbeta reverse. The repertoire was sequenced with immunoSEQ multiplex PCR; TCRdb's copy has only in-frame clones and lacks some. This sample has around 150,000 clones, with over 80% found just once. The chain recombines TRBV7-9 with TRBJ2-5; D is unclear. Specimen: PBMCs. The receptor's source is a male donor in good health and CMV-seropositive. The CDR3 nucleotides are TGTGCCAGCAGCCCCGGCCAAGAGACCCAGTACTTC. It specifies CASSPGQETQYF.